The T cell receptor (beta chain) under discussion was sequenced for a study of blood T cell repertoires in COVID-19. Study overall: Specimens from acute and convalescent COVID-19 originated in the United States, Italy and Spain.

The length of the CDR3 is 17 residues. Trimming removed 2 bases at V and 3 bases at J, with 20 bases between. Germline V gene sequence: CDR1 SGDLS, CDR2 YYNGEE. Original analysis: Cell counts per sample came from amplifying reference gene primers. This table comes from immunoSEQ multiplex PCR, and its TCRdb copy is limited to in-frame clones, with some not included. From that table come the V and J calls and clone size; the DNA was used to work out D and trimming. This table holds about 80,000 clones, 78% found once. The V gene is TRBV9, the J gene TRBJ1-2, with a tentative D call TRBD1 (5 bases). What was sequenced was peripheral blood. This TCR derives from a man in his sixties with COVID-19, enrolled during active disease. CDR3 nucleotides: TGTGCCAGCAGCGTGAACACTCGGGCCAAACAGGACTATGGCTACACCTTC. This encodes CASSVNTRAKQDYGYTF.